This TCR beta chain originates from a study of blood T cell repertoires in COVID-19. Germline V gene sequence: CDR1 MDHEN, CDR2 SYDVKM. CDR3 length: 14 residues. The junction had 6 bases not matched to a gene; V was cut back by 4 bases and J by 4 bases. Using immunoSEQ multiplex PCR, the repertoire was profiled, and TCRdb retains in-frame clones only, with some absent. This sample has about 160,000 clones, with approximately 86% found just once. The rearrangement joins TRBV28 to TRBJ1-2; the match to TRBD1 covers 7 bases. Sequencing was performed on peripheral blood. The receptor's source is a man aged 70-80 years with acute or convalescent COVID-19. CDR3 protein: CASSYPGQSYGYTF. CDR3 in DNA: TGTGCCAGCAGTTATCCGGGACAGAGCTATGGCTACACCTTC.